This T cell receptor (beta chain) originates from a study of blood T cell repertoires in COVID-19. On the study more broadly: There were acute and convalescent COVID-19 samples, and they came from the United States, Italy and Spain. Sample material is recorded as cDNA or gDNA derived from T cells, B-cell-depleted T cells, or PBMCs.

Profiled with immunoSEQ multiplex PCR; TCRdb holds only in-frame clones, not every one. The data show over 80,000 clones, 90% seen once. This CDR3 contains 15 residues. V lost 6 bases to trimming and J lost 5 bases, with 20 bases between them. The V gene's germline CDR1 is LNHDA and CDR2 SQIVND (reference sequence). The sequenced sample consisted of peripheral blood. The sequence was collected from a man in his 60s with acute or convalescent COVID-19. V and J are TRBV19 and TRBJ2-7; a possible D gene is TRBD1 (6 bases). In DNA, the CDR3 is TGTGCCAGTAGCGCCCTGGACAGTCGGGGCCACGAGCAGTACTTC. The encoded protein is CASSALDSRGHEQYF.